This TCR beta chain was retrieved from a study of spatial heterogeneity in lung cancer. The overall study: Strong correlation was found between tumor-region TCR transcript counts and a T cell module score from matched bulk RNA-seq. Regarding the study as a whole: Tumors with more nonsynonymous mutations had more expanded intratumoral alpha and beta TCRs.

Regarding time point: sample taken at primary tumor resection. Untreated early-stage non-small cell lung cancer patients, approximately 79 in total, were the donors. Without sorting, whole RNA was sequenced from tumor, nontumor lung or frozen PBMC. CDR1 is SGHTA, CDR2 FQGTGA, per germline. The CDR3 totals 13 residues. V was clipped by 3 bases and J by 5 bases, with 8 bases between them. Note on this clonotype: Its target is unknown.

TCR cDNA molecules each carried a unique molecular identifier. TCRdb re-derived calls from the 5' RACE reads in MiXCR, one entry per CDR3 protein. The sample gives 4,200 or so distinct CDR3 sequences, 9.5% to 14% of which show up once; 62% is in the top ten. This sequence originates from a male donor with early-stage non-small cell lung cancer. The chain joins TRBV7-3 to TRBJ2-1; no definite D call. Material: lung tumor tissue, obtained at surgery. CDR3 amino acids: CASSFGPNNEQFF. CDR3 bases: TGTGCCAGCAGCTTTGGACCCAACAATGAGCAGTTCTTC.